This T cell receptor beta chain is drawn from a study of shared clonotypes between healthy human individuals. This CDR3 is 14 amino acids long. V lost 5 bases and J lost 4; bases outside the gene matches: 8. CDR1 is SNHLY and CDR2 is FYNNEI in the germline V gene. Using immunoSEQ multiplex PCR, the repertoire was profiled, and TCRdb retains in-frame clones only, with some absent. Among some 2,000,000 clones, 95% were seen once, and the ten largest hold around 0.13%. Sequenced input: naive CD4+ T cells sorted from blood. Indicated subset: CD45RA+ positively selected. The chain links TRBV2 to TRBJ2-7; TRBD1 agrees at 7 bases. The sequence was collected from a man younger than 35 in good health. CDR3 in DNA: TGTGCCAGCAGTCCAGGGGGAAGAGGATACGAGCAGTACTTC. Residues: CASSPGGRGYEQYF.